This TCR beta chain was found in a study of T cells expressing NK-cell markers. TCRdb re-called the 5' RACE reads, yielding one record per CDR3 amino acid sequence without DNA. Its table records some 460,000 distinct CDR3 sequences. This CDR3 contains 15 residues. Germline CDR1 and CDR2: GTSNPN and SVGIG (reference sequence). Sequencing input: blood T cells: a sorted CD56 or NKG2C T cell subset, CD4+ or CD8+ T cells, or bulk PBMC T cells (not recorded which). The chain joins TRBV30 to TRBJ2-3; without DNA, the TCRdb call of TRBD2 cannot be checked. The TCR sequence derives from a woman aged 45-65 years in good health. CDR3 protein: CAWRSGRETRDTQYF.